This entry lists 3 T cell receptor beta chains sequenced from one sample in a study of human T cells and chemical hapten exposure. The time point here: patch test 3, about 24 weeks after DPC sensitization. The treatment was: therapeutic diphenylcyclopropenone sensitization with weekly scalp DPC. One entry per CDR3 protein results from TCRdb running MiXCR on the RACE reads. In the table there are 180,000 or so distinct CDR3 sequences, around a quarter of which are singletons. The material sequenced was whole blood, taken in connection with sensitization to the hapten diphenylcyclopropenone (DPC). The origin of the receptors is a woman aged 40 to 50 with alopecia areata. Some clones in this sample may be carry-over from other donors' samples.

The genes are TRBV20-1 and TRBJ2-7, with D tentatively TRBD1 or TRBD2 (7 bases each). CDR3 length equals 15 residues. Trimming took 3 bases from V and 2 from J, leaving 17 bases between them. In germline, CDR1 is DFQATT, CDR2 SNEGSKA (reference sequence). Written as DNA, the CDR3 is TGCAGTGCTAGCAAGCGGGACAGTATTACCTACGAGCAGTACTTC. Protein sequence: CSASKRDSITYEQYF.

The chain recombines TRBV24-1 with TRBJ2-1; 7 nucleotides line up with TRBD2. This CDR3 comprises 15 residues. The V gene's germline CDR1 is KGHDR and CDR2 SFDVKD. V shed 7 bases and J 8 bases; nucleotides not matched to a gene: 13. As DNA, the CDR3 is TGTGCCACCAGCGCAGCGGGGAGGGCGGCGGATGAGCAGTTCTTC. Encoded protein: CATSAAGRAADEQFF.

The V gene is TRBV7-3, the J gene TRBJ2-3; D is perhaps TRBD1 or TRBD2 (6 bases each). With 5 bases removed from V and 6 bases from J, the gap between germline ends came to 18 bases. CDR3 length equals 15 residues. CDR1 is SGHTA, CDR2 FQGTGA, per germline. The CDR3 reads CASSERGASKDTQYF. The CDR3 DNA follows: TGTGCCAGCAGCGAAAGGGGGGCCTCCAAGGATACGCAGTATTTT.